This T cell receptor beta chain is drawn from a study of shared clonotypes between healthy human individuals. TCRdb's copy holds only in-frame clones and misses some; the assay was immunoSEQ multiplex PCR. Of 1,500,000 or so clones in the sample, approximately 98.5% were seen once. Turning to this clone: The identical CDR3 is also encoded by other nucleotide sequences in the sample.

Trimming took 0 bases from V and 1 from J; bases not matched to a gene: 5. The CDR3 length is 17 residues. CDR1 and CDR2 (germline): SGHRS, YFSETQ. V and J are TRBV5-1 and TRBJ2-7; TRBD2 aligns across 12 bases. The source is a man younger than 45 in good health. What was sequenced was naive CD4+ T cells sorted from blood. Documented subset: CD45RA+ positively selected. This CDR3 reads CASSLGLAGGLSYEQYF. The CDR3 DNA follows: TGCGCCAGCAGCTTGGGGCTAGCGGGAGGGCTGTCCTACGAGCAGTACTTC.